Sequencing of this TCR beta chain was carried out in a study of T cell repertoires in cytomegalovirus infection. A few counts support this clonotype. Its cognate antigen is unknown. Findings and caveats of the study: HLA-C-restricted CMV clonotypes gave the most frequent clonotype in two of eight donors.

TCRdb reprocessed the reads via MiXCR and lists one record per CDR3 protein. The sample holds 100,000 to 150,000 distinct CDR3 sequences, approximately 30% seen once. Germline V CDR1 and CDR2: SGHRS, YFSETQ. V was shortened by 1 base and J by 3 bases, with 22 bases between the two germline ends. This CDR3 has 18 residues. This chain connects TRBV5-1 to TRBJ1-1; tentative D call: TRBD1 (6 bases). This clonotype originated in a human donor in good health (CMV status not recorded). Some clones in this sample may be carry-over from other donors' samples. The source material was CD8+ T cells from cultured PBMCs, sampled from culture after CMV antigen stimulation. The CDR3 spells CASSLLGGAELGHTEAFF. The CDR3 coding sequence is TGCGCCAGCAGCTTGTTGGGGGGCGCCGAGTTGGGTCACACTGAAGCTTTCTTT.